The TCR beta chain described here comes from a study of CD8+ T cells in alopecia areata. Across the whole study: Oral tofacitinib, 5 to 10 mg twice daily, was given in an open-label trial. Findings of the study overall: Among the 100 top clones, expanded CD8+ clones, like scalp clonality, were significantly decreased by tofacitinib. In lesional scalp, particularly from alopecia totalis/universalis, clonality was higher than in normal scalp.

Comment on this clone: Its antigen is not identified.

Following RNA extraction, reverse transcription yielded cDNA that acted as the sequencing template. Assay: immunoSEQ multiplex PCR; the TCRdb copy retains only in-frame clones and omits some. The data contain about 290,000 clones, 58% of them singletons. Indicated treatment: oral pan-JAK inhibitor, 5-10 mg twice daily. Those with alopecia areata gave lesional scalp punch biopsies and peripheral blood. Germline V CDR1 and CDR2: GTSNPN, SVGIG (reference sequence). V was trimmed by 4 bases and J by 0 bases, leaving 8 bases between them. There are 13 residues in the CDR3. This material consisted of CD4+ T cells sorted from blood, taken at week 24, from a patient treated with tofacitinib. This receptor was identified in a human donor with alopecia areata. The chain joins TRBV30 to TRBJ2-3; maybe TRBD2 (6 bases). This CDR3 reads CAWTGLSTDTQYF. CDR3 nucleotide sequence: TGTGCCTGGACGGGACTGAGCACAGATACGCAGTATTTT.